The clone carrying this TCR beta chain was observed a few times. V lost 2 bases, J lost 2 bases, and 8 bases lay in between. This CDR3 contains 14 residues. Germline CDR1 SEHNR, CDR2 FQNEAQ (reference sequence). Described time point: patch test 1, 2 weeks after DPC sensitization. Documented treatment: therapeutic diphenylcyclopropenone sensitization with weekly scalp DPC. TCRdb reanalysed the RACE reads using MiXCR and keeps one entry per CDR3 protein. The table records around 190,000 distinct CDR3 sequences, approximately 20% of them present only once. This entry comes from a study of human T cells and chemical hapten exposure. Across the study: Patients received weekly diphenylcyclopropenone doses to the scalp throughout the approximately 24-week study.

The clonotype was recovered from a woman between 50 and 59 years old with alopecia areata. Some clones in this sample may be carry-over from other donors' samples. Source: whole blood, taken in connection with sensitization to the hapten diphenylcyclopropenone (DPC). The chain carries TRBV7-9 and TRBJ2-3; D is unclear. The CDR3 is CASSLSGNTDTQYF. As DNA, the CDR3 is TGTGCCAGCAGCTTATCCGGCAACACAGATACGCAGTATTTT.